Below, one T cell receptor (beta chain) is given with its context. In its sample, this clonotype was seen once. The target of this receptor is not known. With a much larger clone just one base away, this may be a read error. CDR1 and CDR2, looked up from the germline V gene, are SNHLY and FYNNEI. The CDR3 contains 12 residues, cysteine and phenylalanine counted. The retained sequence is limited to the CDR3, 36 bases, with the frame set at the first base. The record originates from a study of T cells in Graves' hyperthyroidism and ophthalmopathy (dated by TCRdb to the late 2010s). As for the study more broadly: Peripheral blood samples were taken at initial diagnosis, before any treatment was given. Prospective prediction of ophthalmopathy was tested in an independent validation cohort of 18 to 20 hyperthyroidism patients and 17 patients who later progressed to ophthalmopathy. In addition, the study compared T-cell repertoires in thyroid tissue and in blood from over 5 Graves' hyperthyroidism patients. The 75 to 100 discovery patients were divided at random into training and test sets in a 7:3 ratio. TCR V-J signatures able to tell the groups apart were searched for in a discovery cohort of 95 or so patients, of whom fewer than 45 had Graves' ophthalmopathy and around 57 had stable Graves' hyperthyroidism. After blood sampling, hyperthyroidism patients were treated with methimazole at a starting dose of 30 mg daily, and ophthalmopathy patients were treated with high-dose intravenous methylprednisolone. TCR Vbeta CDR3 sequencing of 135 peripheral blood samples (about 45 ophthalmopathy, about 75 hyperthyroidism and approximately 17 progressor patients) is reported in the paper. Results the study describes overall, beyond this receptor: Most expanded thyroid clonotypes (frequency above 0.001) were also detected in blood, suggesting blood repertoires may reflect thyroid immune responses. In validation, the model predicted progression to ophthalmopathy a median of approximately 6.6 months before onset, with approximately 70% sensitivity and nearly 75% specificity. Ophthalmopathy was separated from stable hyperthyroidism by a 13 V-J signature model, with roughly 88% sensitivity and about 81% specificity obtained in cross-validation and 80%/75% obtained in testing. No statistical method was used to set the sample size in advance, and investigators knew the group allocation.

The TCR beta CDR3 regions were amplified from RNA transcripts. The TCR CDR3 was subjected to a first round of RT-PCR using the HTBI primer set and the Qiagen OneStep RT-PCR kit. A second multiplex PCR round built the libraries, followed by size selection and purification. Libraries were sequenced paired-end with 100 bp reads on an Illumina HiSeq2000. As for the original processing: SOAPnuke was used to process the raw data, throwing out any read that contained adapters or uncalled bases, had a mean Phred below 15, or lacked an exact constant-primer or identifier match. COPE v1.2.5 was used to merge the high-quality paired reads, and each unique nucleotide sequence was defined as a clonotype. Clonotypes were aligned to IMGT TRBV, TRBD and TRBJ reference segments using MiTCR v1.1. Analysis was restricted to V-J combinations with a frequency above 0.0001, which covered about 99% of repertoires. The TCS score was defined as the ratio of F50 (clonal expansion) to E x V (chaos), calculated using BLOSUM62-based TCRdist between CDR3 peptides within each V-J. Welch's t-statistics and random forest reduced roughly 500 V-J features to about 13, which were used in a naive Bayes classifier (R e1071). The Morisita-Horn index was used to measure how similar the thyroid and blood repertoires were. In TCRdb, the public reads were trimmed at Q25 with fastp and aligned with MiXCR, with productive beta chains retained. Each record represents a unique CDR3 protein, reported with the most common genes and DNA among its rows. The V and J calls, along with clone size, are taken from TCRdb and not from the paper's own processing. This sample lists around 760,000 distinct CDR3 sequences; roughly a third were detected once. The top ten clones comprise 30% to 40% of the sample.

A patient counted as having stable Graves' hyperthyroidism if no progression to ophthalmopathy occurred over 18 months of follow-up. Hyperthyroidism patients were aged 18 to 65 years and newly diagnosed, with disease duration of less than 2 months. Any patient with an uncontrolled infection, another autoimmune disease, pregnancy or lactation was excluded. Diagnoses were established on the basis of clinical symptoms, serum thyroxine and TRAb, thyroid ultrasound, and orbital computed tomography. PBMCs were isolated from about 9.2 ml of fresh peripheral blood by Ficoll-Paque density gradient centrifugation. Total RNA was extracted using Trizol reagent, and RNA quality was assessed on an Agilent 2100 Bioanalyzer.

Sequences were obtained from blood. This TCR came from a woman in her thirties or forties with Graves' hyperthyroidism. The rearrangement combines TRBV2 with TRBJ2-5, with an unclear D gene assignment. The sequence in DNA is TGTGCCAGCAGGAACCTACAAGGGACCCAGTACTTC. Its amino acids are CASRNLQGTQYF. Extended through the reference TRBV2 and TRBJ2-5 proteins, this CDR3 yields the full variable domain: EPEVTQTPSHQVTQMGQEVILRCVPISNHLYFYWYRQILGQKVEFLVSFYNNEISEKSEIFDDQFSVERPDGSNFTLKIRSTKLEDSAMYFCASRNLQGTQYFGPGTRLLVL.